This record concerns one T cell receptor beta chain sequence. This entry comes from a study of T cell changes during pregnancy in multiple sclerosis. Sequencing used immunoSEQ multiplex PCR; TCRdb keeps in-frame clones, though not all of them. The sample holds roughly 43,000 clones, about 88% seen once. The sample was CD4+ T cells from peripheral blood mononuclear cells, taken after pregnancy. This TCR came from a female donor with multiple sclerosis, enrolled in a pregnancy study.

The CDR3 here is CASSYPREGYGYTF. The CDR3 region has the DNA TGTGCCAGCAGTTATCCGAGGGAAGGATATGGCTACACCTTC. V and J are TRBV6-6 and TRBJ1-2; no clear D gene. V lost 3 bases to trimming and J lost 5 bases, with 13 bases between them. CDR1 and CDR2 (germline): MNHNY, SVGAGI (reference sequence). This CDR3 spans 14 amino acids.